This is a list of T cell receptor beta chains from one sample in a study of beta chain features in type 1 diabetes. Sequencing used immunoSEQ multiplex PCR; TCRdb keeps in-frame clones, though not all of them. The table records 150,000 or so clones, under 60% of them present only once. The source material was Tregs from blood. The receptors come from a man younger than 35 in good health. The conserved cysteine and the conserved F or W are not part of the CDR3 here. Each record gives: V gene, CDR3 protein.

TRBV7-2 ASSGSGQSSGANVLT
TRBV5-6 ASSLGAGGNTIY
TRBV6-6 ASGRGRLYEQY
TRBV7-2 ASRQGGVLRGTEAF
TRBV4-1 ASSHHGLAGNNEQF
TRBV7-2 ASSFTEEGTEAF
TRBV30 AWGAGPSWEKLF
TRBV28 ASVQVPKPQH
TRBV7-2 ASSLAASGSSYEQY
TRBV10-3 ASRGMNTEAF
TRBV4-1 ASSHAGAGTDTQY
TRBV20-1 SAPHYGYT
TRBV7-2 ASSLVGALGTGQIYEQY
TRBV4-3 ASSQVSPGGNEKLF
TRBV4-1 ASSRGGLAVYNEQF
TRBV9 ASSVVGLAGTQETQY
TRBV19 ASSIVGASEREEQY
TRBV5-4 ASSGEGTSGELNEQF